The 27 T cell receptor beta chains listed next were all sequenced from one sample in a study of blood T cell repertoires in COVID-19. Assay: immunoSEQ multiplex PCR; the TCRdb copy retains only in-frame clones and omits some. This table has approximately 150,000 clones, around 83% appearing once. Sequenced input: peripheral blood. The receptors here all came from a man aged 25-40 years with COVID-19, enrolled during active disease.

The chain uses TRBV6-6 and TRBJ1-5; perhaps TRBD1 as D (5 bases). This CDR3 is built from 12 residues. The ends were cut back, 2 bases at V and 6 bases at J, with 5 bases in the middle. Germline V gene lookup returns CDR1 MNHNY and CDR2 SVGAGI (reference sequence). In nucleotides, the CDR3 is TGTGCCAGCAGTTACCAGGGTCAGCCCCAGCATTTT. Residues: CASSYQGQPQHF.

The chain recombines TRBV5-1 with TRBJ1-1, with 7 bases matching TRBD1. The J segment lost 4 bases and the V segment lost 0 bases, leaving 9 bases of the junction unmatched. The germline V gene encodes CDR1 SGHRS and CDR2 YFSETQ. This CDR3 has 16 residues. CDR3 nucleotide sequence: TGCGCCAGCAGCTTGGGGCACCTAACAGGGGTCACTGAAGCTTTCTTT. Translated: CASSLGHLTGVTEAFF.

This chain joins TRBV2 and TRBJ2-1; TRBD1 might be the D (6 bases). The V gene lost 6 bases and the J gene lost 5 bases, with 17 bases spanning the gap. The CDR3 extends over 15 amino acids. Germline V lookup: CDR1 SNHLY, CDR2 FYNNEI. CDR3 DNA sequence: TGTGCCAGCAGGACCCGGGACATCAGGAACAATGAGCAGTTCTTC. The encoded protein is CASRTRDIRNNEQFF.

This chain connects TRBV5-4 to TRBJ2-7; D possibly corresponds to TRBD2 (5 bases). The V gene's germline CDR1 is SGHNT and CDR2 YYREEE (reference sequence). The CDR3 has 13 residues. Between the trimmed V and J ends, which lost 4 bases and 1 base, there was a span of 9 bases. The CDR3 loop reads CASSPGSSYEQYF. CDR3 bases: TGTGCCAGCAGCCCGGGGAGTTCCTACGAGCAGTACTTC.

The chain joins TRBV9 to TRBJ2-1, with 10 bases that match TRBD2. V dropped 4 bases and J dropped 7; count of bases not matched to a gene: 11. Germline V lookup: CDR1 SGDLS, CDR2 YYNGEE. This CDR3 is built from 16 residues. CDR3: CASSSRLAGNWNEQFF. Here the CDR3 DNA reads TGTGCCAGCAGCTCCCGACTAGCGGGTAACTGGAATGAGCAGTTCTTC.

This chain uses TRBV28 with TRBJ2-7; 9 bases match TRBD2. The V gene's germline CDR1 is MDHEN and CDR2 SYDVKM. V lost 6 bases and J lost 1; bases outside the gene matches: 4. CDR3 length equals 14 residues. The CDR3 sequence is CASRQAGGSYEQYF. The CDR3 bases are TGTGCCAGCAGACAGGCGGGAGGGTCCTACGAGCAGTACTTC. Drawing the rest from reference TRBV28 and TRBJ2-7, the complete variable domain is DVKVTQSSRYLVKRTGEKVFLECVQDMDHENMFWYRQDPGLGLRLIYFSYDVKMKEKGDIPEGYSVSREKKERFSLILESASTNQTSMYLCASRQAGGSYEQYFGPGTRLTVT.

Worth noting for this clone: An end of the junction does not agree with germline; a read error may underlie this. The chain uses TRBV6-5 and TRBJ2-5; 14 bases fit TRBD2. The CDR3 runs to 13 residues. Germline values: CDR1 MNHEY, CDR2 SVGAGI. The CDR3 DNA reads TGTGCCAGCATGGGACTAGCGGGAGAGGCCCAGTACTTC. This sequence encodes CASMGLAGEAQYF.

The gene calls are TRBV7-9 and TRBJ2-1; 10 bases match TRBD1. V lost 1 base and J lost 8; bases outside the gene matches: 5. The CDR3 has 15 residues. Germline lookup yields CDR1 SEHNR and CDR2 FQNEAQ (reference sequence). The CDR3 sequence is CASSLGTGGVYEQFF. DNA for the CDR3: TGTGCCAGCAGCTTAGGGACAGGGGGAGTTTATGAGCAGTTCTTC.

V usage is TRBV29-1 and J usage is TRBJ2-1, with D maybe TRBD2 (6 bases). V lost 6 bases and J 0 bases, leaving 18 bases between the germline ends. This CDR3 comprises 16 residues. CDR1 is SQVTM, CDR2 ANQGSEA, per germline. The CDR3, as DNA: TGCAGCGTCCAAACGGGGGACCCTAGCTCCTACAATGAGCAGTTCTTC. Translated: CSVQTGDPSSYNEQFF.

The genes are TRBV12-2 and TRBJ1-1. TRBV12-2 is tagged as a pseudogene. The CDR3 is 14 residues long. CDR3 loop: CASRRVERDTEAFF. For the CDR3, the DNA is TGTGCAAGTCGCCGGGTGGAACGGGACACTGAAGCTTTCTTT.

This clone was seen a single time. This rearrangement joins TRBV7-9 to TRBJ2-2, with no clear D. Trimming pared 1 base from V and 7 bases from J, leaving 7 bases between. The length of the CDR3 is 13 residues. Per germline, CDR1 SEHNR and CDR2 FQNEAQ (reference sequence). CDR3 sequence reads: CASSLGRLGELFF. The CDR3 DNA reads TGTGCCAGCAGCTTAGGGCGGCTCGGGGAGCTGTTTTTT.

The chain has TRBV5-1 and TRBJ2-7; D possibly corresponds to TRBD2 (5 bases). This CDR3 is built from 17 residues. V lost 3 bases and J 2 bases, leaving 21 bases between the germline ends. Germline V gene sequence: CDR1 SGHRS, CDR2 YFSETQ. Here the CDR3 reads CASSSGSGHDRTYEQYF. CDR3 in DNA: TGCGCCAGCAGCTCTGGGAGTGGCCACGACCGGACCTACGAGCAGTACTTC.

This chain connects TRBV27 to TRBJ2-1; tentative D call: TRBD1 (6 bases). V dropped 4 bases and J dropped 3 bases, with 10 bases sitting between them. CDR1 and CDR2 (germline): MNHEY, SMNVEV (reference sequence). The CDR3 spans 14 residues. CDR3: CASSSAGDYNEQFF. In nucleotides, the CDR3 is TGTGCCAGCAGTTCTGCAGGGGACTACAATGAGCAGTTCTTC.

The V call is TRBV5-3, the J call TRBJ1-1; D is uncertain. TRBV5-3 is placed among ORFs of uncertain function. The CDR3 covers 13 residues. Trimming took 5 bases from V and 0 from J, leaving 8 bases between them. CDR3 DNA: TGTGCCAGAAGGAGGACTGTGAACACTGAAGCTTTCTTT. Its protein is CARRRTVNTEAFF.

The chain uses TRBV15 and TRBJ2-1, with 11 bases fitting TRBD2. Germline V lookup: CDR1 LNHNV, CDR2 YYDKDF (reference sequence). This CDR3 has 15 residues. V dropped 8 bases and J dropped 10; count of bases not matched to a gene: 13. The CDR3 is CATLDLAGGKLEQFF. The CDR3 DNA reads TGTGCCACCCTGGACCTAGCGGGAGGAAAGTTAGAGCAGTTCTTC.

This chain links TRBV3-1 (or the pseudogene TRBV3-2) with TRBJ2-5; TRBD1 agrees at 7 bases. CDR1 is LGHDT, CDR2 YNNKEL, per germline (reference sequence). This CDR3 contains 13 residues. Trimming removed 5 bases from V and 4 bases from J; junction bases left unmatched: 4. The CDR3 nucleotides read TGTGCCAGCAGCGGGACAGTAGGAGAGACCCAGTACTTC. This translates into CASSGTVGETQYF.

The rearrangement links TRBV28 to TRBJ2-7, with a tentative D call TRBD2 (7 bases). CDR3 size: 15 residues. V lost 6 bases to trimming and J lost 2 bases, with 17 bases between them. Germline V lookup: CDR1 MDHEN, CDR2 SYDVKM. CDR3 in DNA: TGTGCCAGCAGGACGATACAGGGAGGGACCTACGAGCAGTACTTC. Translated, it gives CASRTIQGGTYEQYF. Together with reference TRBV28 and TRBJ2-7, the CDR3 gives the full variable domain: DVKVTQSSRYLVKRTGEKVFLECVQDMDHENMFWYRQDPGLGLRLIYFSYDVKMKEKGDIPEGYSVSREKKERFSLILESASTNQTSMYLCASRTIQGGTYEQYFGPGTRLTVT.

The rearrangement links TRBV28 to TRBJ2-7; 7 positions match TRBD1. The trim removed 8 bases at V and 5 bases at J, leaving 9 bases unmatched. The germline V gene has CDR1 MDHEN and CDR2 SYDVKM. The CDR3 is 13 amino acids. The CDR3 is CASDRAAVHEQYF. CDR3 DNA sequence: TGTGCCAGCGACAGGGCAGCAGTCCACGAGCAGTACTTC.

The chain couples TRBV29-1 to TRBJ2-7, with 7 bases identical to TRBD2. Germline CDR1 SQVTM, CDR2 ANQGSEA. Trimming at V came to 4 bases and at J to 7 bases, leaving 16 bases not matched to a gene. The CDR3 contains 15 residues. CDR3 coding DNA: TGCAGCGTTGCCCCTGATATGAGCGGGGCGAGGGAGCAGTACTTC. Its translation is CSVAPDMSGAREQYF.

This clone was detected a few times. The chain couples TRBV6-6 to TRBJ2-7, with D uncertain. The CDR3 totals 13 residues. The ends were cut back, 0 bases at V and 6 bases at J, with 9 bases in the middle. Germline-derived CDR1 and CDR2 are MNHNY and SVGAGI (reference sequence). CDR3 protein: CASSYSPEIEQYF. DNA for the CDR3: TGTGCCAGCAGTTACTCTCCAGAAATCGAGCAGTACTTC.

This sequence joins TRBV7-9 and TRBJ2-1, with 8 bases identical to TRBD1. The trim removed 6 bases at V and 8 bases at J, leaving 9 bases unmatched. There are 14 residues in the CDR3. The germline CDR1 and CDR2 sequences are SEHNR and FQNEAQ (reference sequence). CDR3 nucleotide sequence: TGTGCCAGCAGGGCAGGGGGCACGGGGGATGAGCAGTTCTTC. It codes for CASRAGGTGDEQFF.

Only a few counts were recorded for this clone. The chain joins TRBV5-6 to TRBJ2-1, with 11 bases identical to TRBD2. After removal of 3 bases from V and 5 bases from J, the junction contained 13 bases not matched to a gene. The CDR3 consists of 18 residues. From germline, CDR1 is SGHDT and CDR2 YYEEEE. DNA for the CDR3: TGTGCCAGCAGCTGGGGGGCAATAGCGGGAGGGGTCCACAATGAGCAGTTCTTC. Protein: CASSWGAIAGGVHNEQFF.

The chain combines TRBV12-3 or TRBV12-4 with TRBJ1-3; D perhaps matches TRBD1 (6 bases). This CDR3 contains 12 residues. V lost 6 bases and J 3 bases, leaving 6 bases between the germline ends. CDR3 in amino acids: CASSRGGNTIYF. CDR3 DNA: TGTGCCAGCAGCAGGGGTGGAAACACCATATATTTT.

V is TRBV18 and J is TRBJ1-6; D is unclear. Germline V CDR1 and CDR2: KGHSH, LQKENI. The V end was cut by 9 bases, the J end by 5 bases, with 14 bases between. This CDR3 is 14 amino acids long. CDR3 coding DNA: TGTGCCAGTCGTTCGACTCTTAATAATTCACCCCTCCACTTT. It yields the protein CASRSTLNNSPLHF.

This clone was detected only once. The rearrangement uses TRBV5-1 and TRBJ2-7, with 12 bases aligning to TRBD2. V was clipped by 4 bases and J by 3 bases; unmatched bases: 2. This CDR3 has 14 residues. CDR1 SGHRS and CDR2 YFSETQ come from the germline V gene. As DNA, the CDR3 is TGCGCCAGCAGCATGACTAGCGGGAGCTACGAGCAGTACTTC. Its translation is CASSMTSGSYEQYF.

This clone was counted once. The chain couples TRBV28 to TRBJ2-5; 12 bases agree with TRBD1. V lost 8 bases to trimming and J lost 7 bases; unmatched junction nucleotides: 8. The CDR3 loop spans 14 amino acids. The germline CDR1 and CDR2 sequences are MDHEN and SYDVKM. For the CDR3, the DNA is TGTGCCAGCTTGGGACAGGGGGCGGGAGGGACCCAGTACTTC. The encoded protein is CASLGQGAGGTQYF. The complete variable domain, with remaining parts taken from reference TRBV28 and TRBJ2-5, reads DVKVTQSSRYLVKRTGEKVFLECVQDMDHENMFWYRQDPGLGLRLIYFSYDVKMKEKGDIPEGYSVSREKKERFSLILESASTNQTSMYLCASLGQGAGGTQYFGPGTRLLVL.

The chain carries TRBV7-9 and TRBJ2-6; D is unclear. CDR3 length: 13 amino acids. Germline values: CDR1 SEHNR, CDR2 FQNEAQ (reference sequence). V was cut by 2 bases and J by 4 bases, with 3 bases left in between. The CDR3 loop is CASSLQGANVLTF. CDR3 bases: TGTGCCAGCAGCTTACAGGGGGCCAACGTCCTGACTTTC.